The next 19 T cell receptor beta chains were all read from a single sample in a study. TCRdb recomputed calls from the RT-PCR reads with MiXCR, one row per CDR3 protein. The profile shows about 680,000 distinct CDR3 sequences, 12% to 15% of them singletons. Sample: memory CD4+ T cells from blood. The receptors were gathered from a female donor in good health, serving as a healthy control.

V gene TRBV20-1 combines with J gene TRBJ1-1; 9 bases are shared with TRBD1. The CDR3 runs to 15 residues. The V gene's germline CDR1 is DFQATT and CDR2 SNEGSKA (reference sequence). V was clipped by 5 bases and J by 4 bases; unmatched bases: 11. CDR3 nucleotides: TGCAGTGCTCCTCCGGGACAGGGTAGGGTCACTGAAGCTTTCTTT. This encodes CSAPPGQGRVTEAFF.

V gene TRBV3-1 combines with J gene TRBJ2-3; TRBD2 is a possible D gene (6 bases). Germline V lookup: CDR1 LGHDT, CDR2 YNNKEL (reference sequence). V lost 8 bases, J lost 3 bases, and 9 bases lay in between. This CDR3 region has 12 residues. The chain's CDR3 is CASGGETDTQYF. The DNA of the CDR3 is TGTGCCAGCGGCGGGGAAACAGATACGCAGTATTTT.

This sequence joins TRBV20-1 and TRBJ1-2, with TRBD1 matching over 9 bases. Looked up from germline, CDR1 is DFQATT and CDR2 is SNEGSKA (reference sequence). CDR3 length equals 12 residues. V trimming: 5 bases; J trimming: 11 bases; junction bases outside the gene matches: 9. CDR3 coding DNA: TGCAGTGCTGGCGGGACAGGGATTACGTACACCTTC. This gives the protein CSAGGTGITYTF.

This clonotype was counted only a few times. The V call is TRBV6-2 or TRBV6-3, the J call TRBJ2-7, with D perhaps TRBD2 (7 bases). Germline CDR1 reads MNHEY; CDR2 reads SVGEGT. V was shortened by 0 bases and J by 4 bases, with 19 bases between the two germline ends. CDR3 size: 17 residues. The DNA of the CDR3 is TGTGCCAGCAGTTACTCTGTCCGGGGGGCTGAGAGGTACGAGCAGTACTTC. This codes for CASSYSVRGAERYEQYF.

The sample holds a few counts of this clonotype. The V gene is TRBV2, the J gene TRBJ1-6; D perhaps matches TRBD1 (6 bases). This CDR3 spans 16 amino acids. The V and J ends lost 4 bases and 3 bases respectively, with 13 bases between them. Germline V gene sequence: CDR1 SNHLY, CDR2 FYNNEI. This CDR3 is CASSGTAFLYNSPLHF. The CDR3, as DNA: TGTGCCAGCAGTGGGACAGCTTTTCTCTATAATTCACCCCTCCACTTT. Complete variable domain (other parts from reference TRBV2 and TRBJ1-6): EPEVTQTPSHQVTQMGQEVILRCVPISNHLYFYWYRQILGQKVEFLVSFYNNEISEKSEIFDDQFSVERPDGSNFTLKIRSTKLEDSAMYFCASSGTAFLYNSPLHFGNGTRLTVT.

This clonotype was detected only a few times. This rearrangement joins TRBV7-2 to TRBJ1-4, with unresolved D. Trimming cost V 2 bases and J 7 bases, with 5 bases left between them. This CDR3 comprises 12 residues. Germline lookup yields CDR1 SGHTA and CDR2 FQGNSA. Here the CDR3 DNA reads TGTGCCAGCAGCTTATTTGCTGAAAAACTGTTTTTT. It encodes CASSLFAEKLFF.

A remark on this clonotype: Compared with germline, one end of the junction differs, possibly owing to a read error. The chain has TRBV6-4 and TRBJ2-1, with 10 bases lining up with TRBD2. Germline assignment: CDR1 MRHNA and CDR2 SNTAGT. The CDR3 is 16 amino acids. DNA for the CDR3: TGCGCCAGCAGTGACGCTTGGACTAGCGGAAGGAATGAGCAGTTCTTC. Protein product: CASSDAWTSGRNEQFF.

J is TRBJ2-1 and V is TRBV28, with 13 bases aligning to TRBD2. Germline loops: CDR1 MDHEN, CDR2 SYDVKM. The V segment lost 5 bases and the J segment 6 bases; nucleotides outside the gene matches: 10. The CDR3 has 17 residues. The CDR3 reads CASSPMPGLAGLNEQFF. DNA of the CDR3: TGTGCCAGCAGTCCTATGCCGGGACTAGCGGGACTCAATGAGCAGTTCTTC. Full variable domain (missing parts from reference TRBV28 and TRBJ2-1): DVKVTQSSRYLVKRTGEKVFLECVQDMDHENMFWYRQDPGLGLRLIYFSYDVKMKEKGDIPEGYSVSREKKERFSLILESASTNQTSMYLCASSPMPGLAGLNEQFFGPGTRLTVL.

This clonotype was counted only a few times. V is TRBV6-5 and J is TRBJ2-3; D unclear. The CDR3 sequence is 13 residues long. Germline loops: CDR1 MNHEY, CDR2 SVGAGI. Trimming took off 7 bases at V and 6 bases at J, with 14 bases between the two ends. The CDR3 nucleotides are TGTGCCAGCACCCGCCCGGGCGATGATACGCAGTATTTT. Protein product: CASTRPGDDTQYF.

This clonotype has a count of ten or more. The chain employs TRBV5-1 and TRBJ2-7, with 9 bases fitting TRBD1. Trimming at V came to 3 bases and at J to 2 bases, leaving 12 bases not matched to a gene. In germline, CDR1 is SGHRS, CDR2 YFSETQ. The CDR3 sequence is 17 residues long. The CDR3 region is CASSSGTGLSSAYEQYF. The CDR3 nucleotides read TGCGCCAGCAGCTCCGGGACAGGGTTGTCGTCCGCCTACGAGCAGTACTTC.

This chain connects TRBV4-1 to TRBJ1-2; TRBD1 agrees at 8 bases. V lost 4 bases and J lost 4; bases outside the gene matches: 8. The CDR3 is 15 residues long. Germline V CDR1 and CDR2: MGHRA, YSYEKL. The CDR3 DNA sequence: TGCGCCAGCAGCCCCCGACAGGGGATACCCTATGGCTACACCTTC. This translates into CASSPRQGIPYGYTF.

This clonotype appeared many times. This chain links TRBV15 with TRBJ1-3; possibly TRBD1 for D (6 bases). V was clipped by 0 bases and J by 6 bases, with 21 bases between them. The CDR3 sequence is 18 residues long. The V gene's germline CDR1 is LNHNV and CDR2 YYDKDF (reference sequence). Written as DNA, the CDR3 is TGTGCCACCAGCAGAGATTTTTCTCAGGGGCCGCCGAAAAACACCATATATTTT. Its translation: CATSRDFSQGPPKNTIYF.

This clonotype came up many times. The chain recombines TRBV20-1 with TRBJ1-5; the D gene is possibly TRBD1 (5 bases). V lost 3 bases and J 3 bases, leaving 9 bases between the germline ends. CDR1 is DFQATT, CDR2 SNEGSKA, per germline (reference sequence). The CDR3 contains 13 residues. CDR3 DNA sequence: TGCAGTGCTAGGGGCAGGGACAATCAGCCCCAGCATTTT. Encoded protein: CSARGRDNQPQHF.

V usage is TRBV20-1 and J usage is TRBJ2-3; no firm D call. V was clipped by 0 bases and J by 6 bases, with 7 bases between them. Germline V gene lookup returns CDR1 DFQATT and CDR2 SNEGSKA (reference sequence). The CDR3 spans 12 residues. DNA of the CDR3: TGCAGTGCTAGAGATGGATGGGATACGCAGTATTTT. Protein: CSARDGWDTQYF.

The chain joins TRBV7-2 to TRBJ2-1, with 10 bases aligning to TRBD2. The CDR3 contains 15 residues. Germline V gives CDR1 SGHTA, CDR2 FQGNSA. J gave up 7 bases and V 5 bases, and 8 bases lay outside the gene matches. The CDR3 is CASSPRTSGENEQFF. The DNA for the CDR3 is TGTGCCAGCAGCCCACGGACTAGCGGAGAAAATGAGCAGTTCTTC. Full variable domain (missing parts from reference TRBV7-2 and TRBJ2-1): GAGVSQSPSNKVTEKGKDVELRCDPISGHTALYWYRQSLGQGLEFLIYFQGNSAPDKSGLPSDRFSAERTGGSVSTLTIQRTQQEDSAVYLCASSPRTSGENEQFFGPGTRLTVL.

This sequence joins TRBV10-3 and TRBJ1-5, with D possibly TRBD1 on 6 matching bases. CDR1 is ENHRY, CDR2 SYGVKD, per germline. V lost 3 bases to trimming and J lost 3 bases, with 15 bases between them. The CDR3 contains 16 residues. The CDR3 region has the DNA TGTGCCATCAGTGACGGGGGCGACAGGCTCAATCAGCCCCAGCATTTT. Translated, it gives CAISDGGDRLNQPQHF.

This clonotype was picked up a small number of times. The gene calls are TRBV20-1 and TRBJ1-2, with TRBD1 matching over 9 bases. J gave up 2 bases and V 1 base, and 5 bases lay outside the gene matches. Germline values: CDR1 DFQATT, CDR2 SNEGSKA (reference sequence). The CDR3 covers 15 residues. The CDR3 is CSARAPGQGNYGYTF. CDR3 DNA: TGCAGTGCTAGAGCACCGGGACAGGGAAACTATGGCTACACCTTC.

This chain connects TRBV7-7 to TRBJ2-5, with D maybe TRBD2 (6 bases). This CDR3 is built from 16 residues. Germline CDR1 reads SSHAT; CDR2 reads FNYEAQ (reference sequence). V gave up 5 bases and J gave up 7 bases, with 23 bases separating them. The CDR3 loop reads CASSPRPAEGTGTQYF. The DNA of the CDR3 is TGTGCCAGCAGCCCTAGACCAGCGGAGGGGACCGGGACCCAGTACTTC.

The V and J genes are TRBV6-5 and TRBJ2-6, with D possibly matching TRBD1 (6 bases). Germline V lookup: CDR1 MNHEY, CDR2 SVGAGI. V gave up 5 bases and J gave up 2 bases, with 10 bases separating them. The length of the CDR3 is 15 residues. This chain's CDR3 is CASSTGITGANVLTF. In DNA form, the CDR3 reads TGTGCCAGCAGTACAGGGATTACTGGGGCCAACGTCCTGACTTTC.